The rows below give T cell receptor beta chains drawn from one sample of a study of PD-1 blockade in classical Hodgkin lymphoma. Clones were read by immunoSEQ multiplex PCR, and TCRdb kept only the in-frame ones, dropping some. The sample includes some 41,000 clones, 80% to 90% of them seen just once. The source material was peripheral blood mononuclear cells (PBMCs), sampled before the second cycle of nivolumab. The receptor source for this set is a human donor with classical Hodgkin lymphoma. Both conserved end residues are trimmed from each CDR3.

TRBV19	TRBJ1-4	ASSRGSGEKLF
TRBV6-6	TRBJ2-1	ASISSYNEQF
TRBV19	TRBJ2-1	ASSIALAGVRGYNEQF
TRBV27	TRBJ2-1	ASSLGGAPEF
TRBV18	TRBJ2-1	ASSPGTGVYNEQF
TRBV4-2	TRBJ1-2	ASSLGQNYGYT
TRBV9	TRBJ2-4	ASSPLTRTGKNIQY
TRBV6-1	TRBJ2-7	ASSERLGGDEQY
TRBV11-3	TRBJ2-3	ASSTRPGQGIDTQY
TRBV29-1	TRBJ1-2	SVEGTKFDYGYT
TRBV23-1	TRBJ2-7	ASSHPDSFSYEQY
TRBV10-3	TRBJ2-3	ATTSGTDTQY
TRBV2	TRBJ2-3	ASAAGQQSDTQY
TRBV9	TRBJ2-5	ASSDPAGGQETQY
TRBV9	TRBJ2-1	ASSVYGTYNEQF
TRBV7-3	TRBJ2-3	ASSKGLAGYTQY
TRBV2	TRBJ2-4	ASRYYRDLAKNIQY
TRBV7-3	TRBJ2-7	ASSLVAGTGGFNEQY
TRBV11-2	TRBJ2-5	ASRTSGHQETQY
TRBV28	TRBJ2-3	ASSPPGMGTNIDTQY
TRBV27	TRBJ1-5	ASMRGDGNQPQH
TRBV6-1	TRBJ1-5	ASSGRSNQPQH
TRBV27	TRBJ2-1	ASSLGPRVLVDHTRYNEQF